One sample yielded the 32 T cell receptor beta chains listed below, sequenced in a study of early stage breast cancer tumors. The method was immunoSEQ multiplex PCR; TCRdb's version includes in-frame clones alone and lacks a portion of them. Among around 25,000 clones listed, about 67% were seen once. What was sequenced was breast tumor tissue. All receptors come from a person in their sixties with breast cancer.

This chain links TRBV11-1 with TRBJ1-1; D possibly corresponds to TRBD1 (6 bases). Germline CDR1 reads SGHAT; CDR2 reads FQDESV (reference sequence). The ends were cut back, 5 bases at V and 1 base at J, with 11 bases in the middle. The CDR3 totals 14 residues. The CDR3: CASSTWTENTEAFF. As DNA, the CDR3 is TGTGCCAGCAGCACCTGGACAGAGAACACTGAAGCTTTCTTT.

This chain connects TRBV28 to TRBJ1-4; D may be TRBD1 (5 bases). Germline CDR1 reads MDHEN; CDR2 reads SYDVKM. With 0 bases removed from V and 5 bases from J, the gap between germline ends came to 10 bases. The CDR3 runs to 15 residues. Here the CDR3 reads CASSLWTDRNEKLFF. As DNA, the CDR3 is TGTGCCAGCAGTTTATGGACAGATCGGAATGAAAAACTGTTTTTT.

The V gene is TRBV5-3, the J gene TRBJ1-5; 8 positions match TRBD1. TRBV5-3 is filed as an ORF, its function uncertain. This CDR3 comprises 13 residues. Trimming removed 3 bases from V and 4 bases from J; junction bases left unmatched: 0. In DNA form, the CDR3 reads TGTGCCAGAAGCTGGACAGGGAATCAGCCCCAGCATTTT. Its protein product is CARSWTGNQPQHF.

The CDR3 DNA reads TGCGCCAGCAGCCAGGGGACTAGCGGGCATTTTAGCTCCTACAATGAGCAGTTCTTC. It yields the protein CASSQGTSGHFSSYNEQFF. V usage is TRBV4-3 and J usage is TRBJ2-1; 12 bases map to TRBD2. J gave up 0 bases and V 3 bases, and 9 bases lay outside the gene matches. The CDR3 runs 19 residues. Germline-derived CDR1 and CDR2 are LGHNA and YSLEER.

This clone appeared a few times. The DNA of the CDR3 is TGTGCCAGCAGTTCGGGGGACAGGGAGTTCGGCGGGGAGCTGTTTTTT. Translated, it gives CASSSGDREFGGELFF. This chain links TRBV28 with TRBJ2-2, with 9 nucleotides matching TRBD1. With V trimmed by 4 bases and J by 7 bases, 10 bases remained unmatched. From germline, CDR1 is MDHEN and CDR2 SYDVKM. This CDR3 contains 16 residues.

This clone was seen a few times. CDR3 DNA sequence: TGTGCCAGCAGCCCTCGGACAGGGGTTACGTCCGCTGAAGCTTTCTTT. Its translation: CASSPRTGVTSAEAFF. J is TRBJ1-1 and V is TRBV28; 9 nucleotides agree with TRBD1. Germline lookup yields CDR1 MDHEN and CDR2 SYDVKM. V lost 6 bases and J lost 6; bases outside the gene matches: 14. CDR3 length: 16 amino acids.

The chain has TRBV28 and TRBJ2-1; D remains unclear. Trimming removed 7 bases from V and 0 bases from J, with 13 bases in between. The CDR3 has 15 amino acids. Looked up from germline, CDR1 is MDHEN and CDR2 is SYDVKM. The CDR3 DNA is TGTGCCAGCAATTTCGACTTGAGCTCCTACAATGAGCAGTTCTTC. Protein product: CASNFDLSSYNEQFF.

The chain couples TRBV10-3 to TRBJ2-7, with TRBD2 as a possible D gene (7 bases). Trimming removed 2 bases at V and 2 bases at J, with 13 bases between. The V gene's germline CDR1 is ENHRY and CDR2 SYGVKD. CDR3 length: 15 amino acids. In DNA form, the CDR3 reads TGTGCCATCAGTGAGATGGGGGGGCGAACCTACGAGCAGTACTTC. It translates to CAISEMGGRTYEQYF.

The gene calls are TRBV18 and TRBJ1-2, with 7 bases lining up with TRBD1. Germline CDR1 is KGHSH and CDR2 is LQKENI. This CDR3 has 14 residues. V shed 3 bases and J 2 bases; nucleotides not matched to a gene: 3. The CDR3 sequence: CASSPGQPNYGYTF. In DNA form, the CDR3 reads TGTGCCAGCTCACCGGGACAGCCCAACTATGGCTACACCTTC.

For this clone: A much larger clonotype is one base distant, so this may be a read error. The same CDR3 arises from other DNA sequences in this sample as well. This chain uses TRBV7-2 with TRBJ2-1, with D unclear. The CDR3 sequence is 13 residues long. The germline gives CDR1 SGHTA, CDR2 FQGNSA. CDR3 in DNA: TGTGCCAGCAGCTCGATCGGAGCTACTGAGCAATTCTTC. Protein sequence: CASSSIGATEQFF.

This clone is labeled medium-sized. V usage is TRBV7-9 and J usage is TRBJ1-2; 8 nucleotides match TRBD1. The CDR3 runs 14 residues. Germline V gene lookup returns CDR1 SEHNR and CDR2 FQNEAQ (reference sequence). J gave up 8 bases and V 6 bases, and 11 bases lay outside the gene matches. This CDR3 is CASRDGQGRRGYTF. CDR3 nucleotides: TGTGCCAGCAGGGACGGACAGGGAAGAAGAGGCTACACCTTC.

This clone has at least ten counts. The chain is built from TRBV27 and TRBJ2-1; 7 bases map to TRBD2. This CDR3 has 14 residues. V was pared by 9 bases and J by 5 bases, with 10 bases of the junction left unmatched. Germline V gene sequence: CDR1 MNHEY, CDR2 SMNVEV (reference sequence). CDR3 protein: CASTGGSNDNEQFF. CDR3 DNA: TGTGCCAGTACGGGCGGGAGTAACGACAATGAGCAGTTCTTC.

The gene calls are TRBV19 and TRBJ1-2, with D possibly being TRBD1 (5 bases). The CDR3 covers 16 residues. Trimming took 6 bases from V and 5 from J, leaving 22 bases between them. Germline CDR1 reads LNHDA; CDR2 reads SQIVND (reference sequence). The CDR3 region has the DNA TGTGCCAGTAGCTTACGACACGGGGGTATTGGGTATGGCTACACCTTC. It yields the protein CASSLRHGGIGYGYTF.

This clone occurred a few times. The chain carries TRBV5-1 and TRBJ2-3; 7 nucleotides align to TRBD1. Germline CDR1 reads SGHRS; CDR2 reads YFSETQ. The CDR3 loop spans 14 amino acids. The trim removed 8 bases at V and 6 bases at J, leaving 12 bases unmatched. The CDR3 DNA is TGCGCCAGTTGGACAGGAGTGCTTAGGGATACGCAGTATTTT. It codes for CASWTGVLRDTQYF. Based on the CDR3 plus reference TRBV5-1 and TRBJ2-3, the full variable domain is KAGVTQTPRYLIKTRGQQVTLSCSPISGHRSVSWYQQTPGQGLQFLFEYFSETQRNKGNFPGRFSGRQFSNSRSEMNVSTLELGDSALYLCASWTGVLRDTQYFGPGTRLTVL.

The chain links TRBV15 to TRBJ2-3, with D unresolved. The CDR3 is 12 amino acids. Trimming left V 5 bases short and J 3 bases short, with 6 bases between. The V gene's germline CDR1 is LNHNV and CDR2 YYDKDF (reference sequence). The CDR3 loop is CATSPGTDTQYF. The CDR3 region has the DNA TGTGCCACCAGCCCAGGAACAGATACGCAGTATTTT.

This chain links TRBV7-2 with TRBJ2-7; tentative D call: TRBD1 (7 bases). V was pared by 2 bases and J by 7 bases, with 24 bases between. Germline lookup yields CDR1 SGHTA and CDR2 FQGNSA. The CDR3 runs 17 residues. The chain's CDR3 is CASSLNQGGVRLREQYF. CDR3 nucleotide sequence: TGTGCCAGCAGCTTAAACCAGGGGGGTGTCCGATTACGAGAGCAGTACTTC.

The chain is built from TRBV6-5 and TRBJ1-2; no definite D call. Deletions cut 0 bases from V and 2 bases from J, with 7 bases between. The CDR3 extends over 14 amino acids. Germline V CDR1 and CDR2: MNHEY, SVGAGI. The CDR3 nucleotides are TGTGCCAGCAGTTACTCGGGCCTGAACTATGGCTACACCTTC. It codes for CASSYSGLNYGYTF.

V gene TRBV7-2 combines with J gene TRBJ2-5; the match to TRBD1 covers 10 bases. This CDR3 is built from 15 residues. J lost 5 bases, V lost 7 bases, and 10 bases had no gene match. Germline loops: CDR1 SGHTA, CDR2 FQGNSA. The CDR3 loop reads CASTPTGGIGETQYF. CDR3 bases: TGTGCCAGCACGCCGACAGGGGGCATCGGGGAGACCCAGTACTTC. Full variable domain (remainder filled in from reference TRBV7-2 and TRBJ2-5): GAGVSQSPSNKVTEKGKDVELRCDPISGHTALYWYRQSLGQGLEFLIYFQGNSAPDKSGLPSDRFSAERTGGSVSTLTIQRTQQEDSAVYLCASTPTGGIGETQYFGPGTRLLVL.

This chain links TRBV7-9 with TRBJ2-3; 13 bases align to TRBD2. Germline assignment: CDR1 SEHNR and CDR2 FQNEAQ (reference sequence). This CDR3 comprises 16 residues. The J segment lost 6 bases and the V segment lost 7 bases, leaving 10 bases of the junction unmatched. CDR3 amino acids: CASTPGLAGVDDTQYF. As DNA, the CDR3 is TGTGCCAGCACCCCAGGACTAGCGGGAGTGGACGATACGCAGTATTTT. The variable domain in full, with the rest retrieved from reference TRBV7-9 and TRBJ2-3, is DTGVSQNPRHKITKRGQNVTFRCDPISEHNRLYWYRQTLGQGPEFLTYFQNEAQLEKSRLLSDRFSAERPKGSFSTLEIQRTEQGDSAMYLCASTPGLAGVDDTQYFGPGTRLTVL.

The CDR3 DNA sequence: TGTGCCAGCAGCGAACTCGGGACCCTTAAGGGGGTAGCCAAAAACATTCAGTACTTC. Translated, it gives CASSELGTLKGVAKNIQYF. This rearrangement joins TRBV5-6 to TRBJ2-4, with a tentative D call TRBD1 (6 bases). From germline, CDR1 is SGHDT and CDR2 YYEEEE. Trimming removed 4 bases at V and 0 bases at J, with 23 bases between. The CDR3 length is 19 residues.

The V gene is TRBV18, the J gene TRBJ1-3, with 9 bases identical to TRBD1. V dropped 3 bases and J dropped 0; count of bases not matched to a gene: 6. Germline V gene sequence: CDR1 KGHSH, CDR2 LQKENI. CDR3 size: 17 residues. The CDR3 DNA follows: TGTGCCAGCTCACCGGGACAGGGACCGACCTCTGGAAACACCATATATTTT. It is translated as CASSPGQGPTSGNTIYF.

The gene calls are TRBV5-6 and TRBJ2-5, with TRBD1 matching 7 bases. The CDR3 runs 17 residues. Trimming took 3 bases from V and 5 from J; bases not matched to a gene: 16. Germline-derived CDR1 and CDR2 are SGHDT and YYEEEE. The CDR3 loop is CASSWGTKGAYTETQYF. In DNA form, the CDR3 reads TGTGCCAGCAGCTGGGGGACAAAGGGGGCGTATACGGAGACCCAGTACTTC.

This clone is medium-sized. This sequence joins TRBV30 and TRBJ1-2, with unresolved D. The CDR3 runs 13 residues. The V end was cut by 7 bases, the J end by 7 bases, with 19 bases between. Germline values: CDR1 GTSNPN, CDR2 SVGIG (reference sequence). The chain's CDR3 is CASSRQAMSGYTF. The CDR3 DNA is TGTGCCTCCTCAAGGCAGGCGATGAGTGGCTACACCTTC. The complete variable domain, with remaining parts taken from reference TRBV30 and TRBJ1-2, reads SQTIHQWPATLVQPVGSPLSLECTVEGTSNPNLYWYRQAAGRGLQLLFYSVGIGQISSEVPQNLSASRPQDRQFILSSKKLLLSDSGFYLCASSRQAMSGYTFGSGTRLTVV.

The V and J genes are TRBV7-2 and TRBJ1-1; no clear D gene. Germline loops: CDR1 SGHTA, CDR2 FQGNSA. Trimming pared 1 base from V and 3 bases from J, leaving 9 bases between. This CDR3 contains 14 residues. In nucleotides, the CDR3 is TGTGCCAGCAGCTTAGGAGGGTCGTACACTGAAGCTTTCTTT. Translation: CASSLGGSYTEAFF. Full variable domain (missing parts from reference TRBV7-2 and TRBJ1-1): GAGVSQSPSNKVTEKGKDVELRCDPISGHTALYWYRQSLGQGLEFLIYFQGNSAPDKSGLPSDRFSAERTGGSVSTLTIQRTQQEDSAVYLCASSLGGSYTEAFFGQGTRLTVV.

The chain employs TRBV2 and TRBJ1-1; a weak D match, TRBD1 (5 bases). Per germline, CDR1 SNHLY and CDR2 FYNNEI. The germline V and J ends were trimmed by 8 bases and 3 bases, with 22 bases remaining between them. The CDR3 runs to 16 residues. CDR3 region: CASQNDPQGGYTEAFF. Here the CDR3 DNA reads TGTGCCAGCCAGAATGACCCGCAGGGAGGTTACACTGAAGCTTTCTTT.

This clone was picked up one time. The CDR3 does not end in the conserved phenylalanine or tryptophan, so this is likely a read error. It is unclear where the CDR3 begins or ends on the DNA, so no DNA is shown, and the CDR3 is as TCRdb lists it. The chain links TRBV6-1 to TRBJ1-2; TRBD1 reflects the table's D call only, with no check against the DNA. Germline assignment: CDR1 MNHNS and CDR2 SASEGT. The CDR3 region is 14 residues in length, termini included. The CDR3 loop is CASSGVGTGALESS.

The chain couples TRBV6-1 to TRBJ1-1; possibly TRBD1 for D (5 bases). Trimming took off 6 bases at V and 3 bases at J, with 14 bases between the two ends. Germline CDR1 is MNHNS and CDR2 is SASEGT. The CDR3 is 14 amino acids. The chain's CDR3 is CASRLSPQDTEAFF. The CDR3 DNA reads as TGTGCCAGCAGATTAAGCCCACAGGACACTGAAGCTTTCTTT.

The sample holds one count of this clone. V usage is TRBV5-4 and J usage is TRBJ2-5; 13 positions match TRBD2. Per germline, CDR1 SGHNT and CDR2 YYREEE (reference sequence). This CDR3 has 16 amino acids. Trimming cost V 4 bases and J 5 bases; bases outside gene matches: 8. The CDR3 reads CASSLGLAGAGETQYF. CDR3 sequence (DNA): TGTGCCAGCAGCCTCGGACTAGCGGGAGCCGGGGAGACCCAGTACTTC.

The chain combines TRBV5-1 with TRBJ2-7; 7 nucleotides agree with TRBD1. This CDR3 contains 13 residues. Germline V gives CDR1 SGHRS, CDR2 YFSETQ. V lost 2 bases to trimming and J lost 3 bases; unmatched junction nucleotides: 2. The CDR3 is CASSFGTDYEQYF. In DNA, the CDR3 is TGCGCCAGCAGCTTCGGGACAGACTACGAGCAGTACTTC.

This clone was counted a few times. This chain uses TRBV7-9 with TRBJ1-5, with D possibly being TRBD1 (5 bases). The germline CDR1 and CDR2 sequences are SEHNR and FQNEAQ (reference sequence). Trimming pared 4 bases from V and 7 bases from J, leaving 14 bases between. CDR3 size: 14 residues. CDR3 protein: CASSYGGVGQPQHF. The CDR3 nucleotides read TGTGCCAGCAGCTATGGGGGGGTTGGCCAGCCCCAGCATTTT. Filled out from reference TRBV7-9 and TRBJ1-5, the complete variable domain reads DTGVSQNPRHKITKRGQNVTFRCDPISEHNRLYWYRQTLGQGPEFLTYFQNEAQLEKSRLLSDRFSAERPKGSFSTLEIQRTEQGDSAMYLCASSYGGVGQPQHFGDGTRLSIL.

This chain uses TRBV15 with TRBJ1-2, with 8 nucleotides matching TRBD1. This CDR3 is built from 13 residues. Unmatched junction bases numbered 6, after V lost 4 bases and J lost 8 bases. Germline V gene sequence: CDR1 LNHNV, CDR2 YYDKDF (reference sequence). This CDR3 reads CATSTQGANGYTF. CDR3 in DNA: TGTGCCACCAGCACCCAGGGGGCGAACGGCTACACCTTC.

This chain links TRBV11-2 with TRBJ1-2, with D perhaps matching TRBD1 (6 bases). The CDR3 is made up of 13 amino acids. Trimming cost V 1 base and J 8 bases, with 11 bases left between them. CDR1 is SGHAT, CDR2 FQNNGV, per germline. The DNA for the CDR3 is TGTGCCAGCAGCTTAGGGCCAGGGGAGGGCTACACCTTC. Translated: CASSLGPGEGYTF.